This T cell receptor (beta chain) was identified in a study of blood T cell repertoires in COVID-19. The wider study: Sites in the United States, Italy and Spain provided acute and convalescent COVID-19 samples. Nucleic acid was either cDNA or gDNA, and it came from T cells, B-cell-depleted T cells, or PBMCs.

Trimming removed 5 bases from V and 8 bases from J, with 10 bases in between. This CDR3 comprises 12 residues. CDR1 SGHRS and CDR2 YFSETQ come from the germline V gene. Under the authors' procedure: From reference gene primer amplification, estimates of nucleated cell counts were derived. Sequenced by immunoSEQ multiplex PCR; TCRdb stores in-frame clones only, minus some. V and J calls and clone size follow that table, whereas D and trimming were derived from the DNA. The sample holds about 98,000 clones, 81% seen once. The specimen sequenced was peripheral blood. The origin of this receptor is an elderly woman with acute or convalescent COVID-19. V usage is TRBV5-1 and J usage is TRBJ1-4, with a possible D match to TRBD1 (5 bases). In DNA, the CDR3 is TGCGCCAGCAGTGCCCAGGGCGAAAAACTGTTTTTT. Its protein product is CASSAQGEKLFF.